This T cell receptor (beta chain) was recovered during a study of shared clonotypes between healthy human individuals. Study-level background: The cohort had a couple of women and a few men, ages 18 to 49. Study-wide findings and caveats: Sampling involved blood alone; tissue repertoires likely differ.

Concerning this clone itself: Its antigen is as yet unknown.

Profiled with immunoSEQ multiplex PCR; TCRdb holds only in-frame clones, not every one. The sample carries more than 2,000,000 clones, just over 90% recorded once. V was trimmed by 0 bases and J by 9 bases, leaving 12 bases between them. Germline V gene sequence: CDR1 MNHEY, CDR2 SVGAGI. This CDR3 region has 14 residues. Sequencing was carried out using naive CD4+ T cells from PBMCs. Subset given: CD45RA+ positively selected. The V and J genes are TRBV6-5 and TRBJ1-5, with D maybe TRBD1 (6 bases). This receptor was obtained from a man between 18 and 29 years old in good health. Some clones in this sample may be carry-over from other donors' samples. CDR3 residues: CASSYSDSVSPQHF. CDR3 coding DNA: TGTGCCAGCAGTTACTCGGACAGCGTCTCGCCCCAGCATTTT.